This passage covers 8 T cell receptor beta chains from one sample sequenced in a study of blood T cells in healthy people across ages. For the second PCR, which ran for 7 to 11 cycles, a sample-barcoded 5' primer and a J-beta primer mix were used. Using its own MiXCR run on the 5' RACE reads, TCRdb lists one record per CDR3 protein. Among 1.5 million to 1.8 million distinct CDR3 sequences listed, roughly two fifths were seen once. What was sequenced was blood. The source is a woman in her late teens or twenties in good health.

This clonotype was found a few times. The V gene is TRBV9, the J gene TRBJ2-7, with D perhaps given as TRBD1 or TRBD2 (5 bases each). With 3 bases removed from V and 4 bases from J, the gap between germline ends came to 14 bases. The CDR3 sequence is 14 residues long. In germline, CDR1 is SGDLS, CDR2 YYNGEE. CDR3 sequence (DNA): TGTGCCAGCAGCGCCCCGGGACGCCCTTACGAGCAGTACTTC. This sequence encodes CASSAPGRPYEQYF. The entire variable domain, with the rest obtained from reference TRBV9 and TRBJ2-7, is as follows: DSGVTQTPKHLITATGQRVTLRCSPRSGDLSVYWYQQSLDQGLQFLIQYYNGEERAKGNILERFSAQQFPDLHSELNLSSLELGDSALYFCASSAPGRPYEQYFGPGTRLTVT.

This clonotype was recorded a few times. The chain uses TRBV12-3 or TRBV12-4 and TRBJ2-2, with TRBD1 matching over 7 bases. The ends lost 2 bases at V and 1 base at J; junction bases unmatched: 4. The CDR3 has 16 amino acids. CDR3 sequence (DNA): TGTGCCAGCAGTTTATGGAGACAGGGGAACACCGGGGAGCTGTTTTTT. As protein: CASSLWRQGNTGELFF.

Only a few counts were recorded for this clonotype. This sequence joins TRBV20-1 and TRBJ1-2, with D unresolved. The V gene's germline CDR1 is DFQATT and CDR2 SNEGSKA (reference sequence). The CDR3 runs to 10 residues. CDR3 nucleotides: TGCAGGGCTCCTCTTTGGGGCTACACCTTC. Its protein is CRAPLWGYTF.

This clonotype came up many times. The rearrangement links TRBV27 to TRBJ1-2; D is perhaps TRBD1 (6 bases). From germline, CDR1 is MNHEY and CDR2 SMNVEV (reference sequence). This CDR3 spans 14 amino acids. V lost 4 bases to trimming and J lost 4 bases, with 13 bases between them. Here the CDR3 reads CASSSPGQPYGYTF. CDR3 DNA: TGTGCCAGCAGTTCTCCGGGACAACCCTATGGCTACACCTTC.

The chain employs TRBV6-6 and TRBJ2-3; D might be TRBD2 (5 bases). The CDR3 has 15 residues. The germline CDR1 and CDR2 sequences are MNHNY and SVGAGI (reference sequence). The ends were cut back, 2 bases at V and 1 base at J, with 10 bases in the middle. In DNA form, the CDR3 reads TGTGCCAGCAGTTACAGTAGCGTCCGCACAGATACGCAGTATTTT. Translation gives CASSYSSVRTDTQYF.

Written as DNA, the CDR3 is TGTGCCAGCAGTCAGCCGGGACTAGCGTCCCCGCACGGTGAGCAGTTCTTC. This codes for CASSQPGLASPHGEQFF. The chain has TRBV6-1 and TRBJ2-1, with TRBD2 identical over 10 bases. V shed 5 bases and J 9 bases; nucleotides not matched to a gene: 16. Germline assignment: CDR1 MNHNS and CDR2 SASEGT. There are 17 residues in the CDR3.

This clonotype was observed many times. V usage is TRBV3-1 and J usage is TRBJ1-2, with 8 positions matching TRBD1. Per germline, CDR1 LGHDT and CDR2 YNNKEL (reference sequence). This CDR3 region has 15 residues. V lost 3 bases, J lost 2 bases, and 5 bases stayed unmatched. The CDR3 DNA is TGTGCCAGCAGCCATCGGACAGGGAGCAACTATGGCTACACCTTC. This encodes CASSHRTGSNYGYTF.

This clonotype was seen ten or more times. The rearrangement uses TRBV28 and TRBJ2-5; a possible D gene is TRBD1 (6 bases). CDR1 MDHEN and CDR2 SYDVKM come from the germline V gene. Trimming left V 7 bases short and J 0 bases short, with 15 bases between. There are 15 residues in the CDR3. The CDR3 region has the DNA TGTGCCAGCACCTCCTTAAGGGGGTACCAAGAGACCCAGTACTTC. Translation gives CASTSLRGYQETQYF.